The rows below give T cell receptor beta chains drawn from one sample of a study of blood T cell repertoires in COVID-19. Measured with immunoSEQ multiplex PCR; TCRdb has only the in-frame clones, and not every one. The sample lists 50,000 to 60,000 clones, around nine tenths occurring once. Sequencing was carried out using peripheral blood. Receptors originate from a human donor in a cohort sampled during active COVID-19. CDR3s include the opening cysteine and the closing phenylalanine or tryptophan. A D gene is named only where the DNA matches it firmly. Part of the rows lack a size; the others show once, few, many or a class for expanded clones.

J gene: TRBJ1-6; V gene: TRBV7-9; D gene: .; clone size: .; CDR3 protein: CASSLASDSVYNSPLHF
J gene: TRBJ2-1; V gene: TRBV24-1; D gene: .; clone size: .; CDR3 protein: CATSDPRQEVNNEQFF
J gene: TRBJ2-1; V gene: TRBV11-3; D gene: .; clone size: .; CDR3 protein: CASSLGGSSLYNEQFF
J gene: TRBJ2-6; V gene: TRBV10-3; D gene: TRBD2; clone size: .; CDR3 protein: CAISEPGGSGANVLTF
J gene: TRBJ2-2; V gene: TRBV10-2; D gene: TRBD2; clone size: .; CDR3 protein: CASSTSGRAVGELFF
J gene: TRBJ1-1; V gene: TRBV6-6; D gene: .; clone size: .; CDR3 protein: CASSRRQPRTNTEAFF
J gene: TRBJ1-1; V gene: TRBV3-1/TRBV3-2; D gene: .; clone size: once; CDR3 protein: CASSHDRSSEAFF
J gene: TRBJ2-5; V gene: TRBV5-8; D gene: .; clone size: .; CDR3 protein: CASSLAQIAVYQETQYF
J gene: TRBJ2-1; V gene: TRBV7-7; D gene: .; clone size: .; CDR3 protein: CASSPTNYNEQFF
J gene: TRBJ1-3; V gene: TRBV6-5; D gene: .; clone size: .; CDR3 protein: CASGQNSGNTIYF
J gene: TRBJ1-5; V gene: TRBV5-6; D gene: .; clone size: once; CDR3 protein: CASSLWGEGSNQPQHF
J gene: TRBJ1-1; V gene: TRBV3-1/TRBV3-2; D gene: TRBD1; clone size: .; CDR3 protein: CASSQRGQSAEAFF
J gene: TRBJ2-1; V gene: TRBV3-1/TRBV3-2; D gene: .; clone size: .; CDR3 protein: CASSSRGGTNEQFF
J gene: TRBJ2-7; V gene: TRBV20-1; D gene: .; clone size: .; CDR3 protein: CSARASYEQYF
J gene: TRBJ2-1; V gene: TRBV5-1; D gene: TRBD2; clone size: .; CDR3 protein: CASSSGGLAGEGEQFF
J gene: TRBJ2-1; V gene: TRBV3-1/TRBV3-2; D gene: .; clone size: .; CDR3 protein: CASSHHSRTYNEQFF
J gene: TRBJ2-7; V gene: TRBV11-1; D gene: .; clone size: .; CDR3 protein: CASSWETAGSYEQYF
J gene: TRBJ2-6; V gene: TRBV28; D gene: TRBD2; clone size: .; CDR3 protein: CASTPSGLAGAGANVLTF
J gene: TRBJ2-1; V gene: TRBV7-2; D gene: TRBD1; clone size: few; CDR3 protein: CASSSGQPSNEQFF
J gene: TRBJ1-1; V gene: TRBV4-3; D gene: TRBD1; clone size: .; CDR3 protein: CASSQAGRGMNTEAFF
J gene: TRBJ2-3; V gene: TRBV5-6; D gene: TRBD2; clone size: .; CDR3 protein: CASSLASGGSPSTDTQYF
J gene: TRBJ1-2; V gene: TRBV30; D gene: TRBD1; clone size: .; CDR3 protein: CAYLGTARPDGYTF
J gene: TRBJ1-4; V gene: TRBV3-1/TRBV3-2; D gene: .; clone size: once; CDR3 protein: CASSQERLSGYRFGEKLFF
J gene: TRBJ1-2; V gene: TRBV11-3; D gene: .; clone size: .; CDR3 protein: CASSLSRSISNYGYTF
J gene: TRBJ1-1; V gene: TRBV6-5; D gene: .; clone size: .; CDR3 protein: CATLMNTEAFF
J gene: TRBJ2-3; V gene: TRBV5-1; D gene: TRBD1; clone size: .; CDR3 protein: CASTLSGGRDTQYF